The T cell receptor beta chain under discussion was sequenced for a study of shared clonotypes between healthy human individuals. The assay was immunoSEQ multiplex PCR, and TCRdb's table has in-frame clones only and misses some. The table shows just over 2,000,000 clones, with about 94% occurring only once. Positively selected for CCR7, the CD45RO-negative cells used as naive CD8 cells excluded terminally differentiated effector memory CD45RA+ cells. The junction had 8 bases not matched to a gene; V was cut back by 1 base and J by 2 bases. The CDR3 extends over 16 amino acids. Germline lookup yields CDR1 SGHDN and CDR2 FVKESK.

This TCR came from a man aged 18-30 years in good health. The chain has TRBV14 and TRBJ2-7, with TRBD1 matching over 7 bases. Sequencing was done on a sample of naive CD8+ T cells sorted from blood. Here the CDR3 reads CASSQGTGPLTYEQYF. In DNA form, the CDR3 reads TGTGCCAGCAGCCAAGGGACAGGACCGCTAACCTACGAGCAGTACTTC.